This note documents a single T cell receptor beta chain sequence. Its target is unknown. The germline gives CDR1 SGHRS, CDR2 YFSETQ. V shed 0 bases, J shed 10 bases, and the junction held 10 bases outside the gene matches. The CDR3 runs 15 residues. The data were obtained in a study of post-analysis software for immune sequencing data. In the study overall: As for disease course, relapsing-remitting, secondary progressive and progressive-relapsing multiple sclerosis were all included.

Unique-molecular-identifier-tagged TCR beta cDNA libraries were used. Between roughly 1 and 10 million T cells gave rise to some 520,000 cDNA molecules. Each CDR3 protein is one row after TCRdb ran MiXCR on the PCR reads. The sample lists some 370,000 distinct CDR3 sequences; approximately 33% were seen once. Overall study results and limits: TRBV segments more frequent in patients than in controls numbered a few and included TRBV5-6, TRBV5-1 and TRBV20-1. The normalized Chao1 diversity of multiple sclerosis patients was significantly lower than that of controls. Strong same-batch co-clustering of samples appeared with F measure clustering.

The J gene is TRBJ2-1, the V gene TRBV5-1, with 7 bases matching TRBD2. The material sequenced was blood. The TCR sequence derives from a girl under 18 with multiple sclerosis. The CDR3 loop is CASSLETSDSYEQFF. The CDR3 nucleotides are TGCGCCAGCAGCTTGGAAACTAGCGATTCCTACGAGCAGTTCTTC.